The present entry profiles one T cell receptor beta chain with its context. This sample was taken from a study of blood T cell repertoires in COVID-19. Study-wide background: Both acute and convalescent COVID-19 samples were obtained from the United States, Italy and Spain.

Per the study methods: Reference gene primer amplification yielded estimated nucleated cell counts. The protocol was immunoSEQ multiplex PCR, while the TCRdb copy is restricted to in-frame clones and leaves out a portion. That table furnishes V, J and clone size, whereas the DNA furnished D and trimming. The sample gives 95,000 to 110,000 clones, 75% to 95% of which show up once; more than 0.9% is in the top ten. Material: peripheral blood. The receptor was derived from a woman in her 30s with acute or convalescent COVID-19.

The CDR3, as DNA: TGTGCCTGGCACCGCAGGACTGACACTGAAGCTTTCTTT. Translating it yields CAWHRRTDTEAFF. The chain has TRBV30 and TRBJ1-1, with D unresolved. The CDR3 extends over 13 amino acids. Trimming took 5 bases from V and 3 from J, leaving 13 bases between them. Germline V gene lookup returns CDR1 GTSNPN and CDR2 SVGIG (reference sequence).